What follows is one TCR beta chain and its context. Antigen specificity is unknown. Germline loops: CDR1 SGHAT, CDR2 FQDESV (reference sequence). Trimming cost V 3 bases and J 3 bases; bases outside gene matches: 6. The CDR3 loop spans 16 amino acids. Samples were taken several times over chemoradiotherapy. This record comes from a study of chemoradiotherapy in HPV16-positive cancers. Study conclusions and caveats: Non-HPV-specific T cells did not expand in tumors during treatment, whereas candidate HPV-specific clones and E7-related motifs did. In HPV16-positive patients, HPV-responsive T-cell expansion tracked better recurrence-free survival. HPV-specific T cells were functionally defined from only a couple of HPV16-positive patients.

Sequencing was performed with immunoSEQ multiplex PCR; in TCRdb, only in-frame clones are kept and a portion is missing. This sample has about 9,600 clones; over 60% occur once, and the top ten carry roughly 14%. This TCR was sampled from a human donor with HPV-associated anogenital cancer. The gene calls are TRBV11-1 and TRBJ2-7; 12 bases line up with TRBD2. This sample comprised tumor tissue, obtained from a patient who underwent chemoradiotherapy. The CDR3 DNA sequence: TGTGCCAGCAGCTTGGGGGGACTAGCGGGTTTCTACGAGCAGTACTTC. Its translation is CASSLGGLAGFYEQYF.